One and the same sample provided the 10 T cell receptor beta chains below, sequenced in a study of shared clonotypes between healthy human individuals. The protocol was immunoSEQ multiplex PCR, while the TCRdb copy is restricted to in-frame clones and leaves out a portion. Of 2,500,000 or so clones in the sample, over 85% were seen once. Sequencing was carried out using naive CD4+ T cells from PBMCs. Documented subset: CD45RA+ positively selected. The source is a man younger than 30 in good health. Some clones in this sample may be carry-over from other donors' samples.

The chain couples TRBV9 to TRBJ2-5; no reliable D call. Germline CDR1 SGDLS, CDR2 YYNGEE. The CDR3 loop spans 13 amino acids. The V gene lost 2 bases and the J gene lost 2 bases, with 7 bases spanning the gap. The DNA for the CDR3 is TGTGCCAGCAGCGTTCAGATACAAGAGACCCAGTACTTC. Translated: CASSVQIQETQYF.

This chain connects TRBV6-5 to TRBJ2-3; D is possibly TRBD1 or TRBD2 (6 bases each). V gave up 6 bases and J gave up 6 bases, with 16 bases separating them. CDR1 MNHEY and CDR2 SVGAGI come from the germline V gene. The CDR3 covers 14 residues. The CDR3 DNA reads TGTGCCAGCAGCGAAATAGGGGGGATTGATACGCAGTATTTT. Its translation is CASSEIGGIDTQYF.

The chain carries TRBV4-1 and TRBJ2-3; maybe TRBD2 (6 bases). The CDR3 is 15 residues long. Trimming removed 7 bases from V and 1 base from J, with 15 bases in between. The V gene's germline CDR1 is MGHRA and CDR2 YSYEKL. CDR3 loop: CASNKEASGTDTQYF. The CDR3 DNA sequence: TGCGCCAGCAACAAGGAGGCTAGCGGCACAGATACGCAGTATTTT.

The rearrangement joins TRBV5-4 to TRBJ2-5, with D unclear. The last part of the DNA fits TRBJ2-7 better; the J call may be wrong. CDR3 length equals 13 residues. Germline V gene sequence: CDR1 SGHNT, CDR2 YYREEE (reference sequence). CDR3 sequence: CASSLDPSYEQYF. The CDR3 coding sequence is TGTGCCAGCAGCTTGGACCCGTCCTACGAGCAGTACTTC.

This clone has only a few counts. V and J are TRBV7-3 and TRBJ2-1, with D possibly being TRBD2 (5 bases). Trimming shortened V by 2 bases and J by 5 bases, and 7 bases separated the two germline ends. The germline V gene has CDR1 SGHTA and CDR2 FQGTGA. The CDR3 spans 13 residues. The CDR3 coding sequence is TGTGCCAGCAGCTTAGGGCGGGACAATGAGCAGTTCTTC. The encoded protein is CASSLGRDNEQFF. The entire variable domain, with the rest obtained from reference TRBV7-3 and TRBJ2-1, is as follows: GAGVSQTPSNKVTEKGKYVELRCDPISGHTALYWYRQSLGQGPEFLIYFQGTGAADDSGLPNDRFFAVRPEGSVSTLKIQRTERGDSAVYLCASSLGRDNEQFFGPGTRLTVL.

The rearrangement links TRBV7-9 to TRBJ1-2; D not certain. Germline CDR1 SEHNR, CDR2 FQNEAQ (reference sequence). The CDR3 covers 13 residues. V was clipped by 5 bases and J by 6 bases, with 13 bases between them. The CDR3 sequence is CASSEEFGNGYTF. The DNA for the CDR3 is TGTGCCAGCAGCGAGGAATTTGGGAATGGCTACACCTTC.

The rearrangement uses TRBV25-1 and TRBJ1-3; TRBD1 matches 9 bases. The CDR3 is 17 residues long. The junction had 15 bases not matched to a gene; V was cut back by 2 bases and J by 10 bases. Germline V CDR1 and CDR2: MGHDK, SYGVNS. CDR3 coding DNA: TGTGCCAGCAGTGAAGGCTTAATTGGGACAGGGAGTAGAACCATATATTTT. Amino acid sequence: CASSEGLIGTGSRTIYF.

The chain's CDR3 is CASSLPQRRYNEQFF. CDR3 DNA: TGTGCCAGCAGTCTTCCTCAGAGGAGGTACAATGAGCAGTTCTTC. The J gene is TRBJ2-1, the V gene TRBV28, with D possibly TRBD2 on 5 matching bases. The CDR3 has 15 amino acids. Trimming pared 5 bases from V and 4 bases from J, leaving 15 bases between. The germline CDR1 and CDR2 sequences are MDHEN and SYDVKM.

This chain uses TRBV18 with TRBJ2-5; 8 bases align to TRBD2. Germline CDR1 KGHSH, CDR2 LQKENI. The CDR3 has 16 amino acids. V lost 3 bases to trimming and J lost 3 bases; unmatched junction nucleotides: 9. The CDR3: CASSPRGGGRKETQYF. The CDR3 nucleotides are TGTGCCAGCTCACCCCGCGGCGGGGGGAGAAAAGAGACCCAGTACTTC.

This sequence joins TRBV5-1 and TRBJ2-3; TRBD2 might be the D (6 bases). Germline V gene lookup returns CDR1 SGHRS and CDR2 YFSETQ. This CDR3 comprises 15 residues. Trimming left V 4 bases short and J 6 bases short, with 18 bases between. The CDR3: CASSPVGTVKDTQYF. The CDR3 DNA is TGCGCCAGCAGCCCTGTGGGGACTGTAAAGGATACGCAGTATTTT.